Each of the 8 T cell receptor beta chains below was sequenced from the same sample in a study of T cells in severe cutaneous drug reactions. The iRepertoire multiplex PCR system with TCR subtype-specific primers built both bulk and single-cell libraries. For each CDR3 protein, TCRdb gives one entry from its re-call of the multiplex PCR reads, without DNA. The repertoire table contains about 8,300 distinct CDR3 sequences. The patients sequenced had a carbamazepine-induced Stevens-Johnson syndrome or toxic epidermal necrolysis reaction. The material sequenced was cells from a skin blister. The origin of the receptors is a human donor with a severe cutaneous adverse drug reaction.

This chain joins TRBV29-1 and TRBJ2-7. This CDR3 contains 12 residues. CDR1 and CDR2 (germline): SQVTM, ANQGSEA. Here the CDR3 reads CSVILSSYEQYF.

This sequence joins TRBV28 and TRBJ2-1; TCRdb designates TRBD1, a call that cannot be tested without DNA. Per the germline V gene, CDR1 is MDHEN and CDR2 is SYDVKM. The CDR3 is 14 residues long. The chain's CDR3 is CASSSGTGTLKQFF.

The chain links TRBV28 to TRBJ2-1. CDR3 length: 11 amino acids. The V gene's germline CDR1 is MDHEN and CDR2 SYDVKM. The CDR3 loop reads CASHAVNEQFF.

The chain couples TRBV19 to TRBJ2-7. Looked up from germline, CDR1 is LNHDA and CDR2 is SQIVND (reference sequence). The CDR3 runs to 13 residues. The CDR3 region is CASSGIGSYEQYF.

V is TRBV11-2 and J is TRBJ2-5; absent DNA, TCRdb's TRBD2 call cannot be checked. CDR1 and CDR2 (germline): SGHAT, FQNNGV. CDR3 length: 15 residues. The CDR3 protein is CASSFISGRVETQYF.

The V call is TRBV6-5, the J call TRBJ2-1. The germline V gene encodes CDR1 MNHEY and CDR2 SVGAGI. This CDR3 has 14 residues. CDR3 in amino acids: CASTFRGSYNEQFF.

The rearrangement links TRBV10-3 to TRBJ2-7; TCRdb's D gene call, TRBD2, goes unchecked for lack of DNA. The germline gives CDR1 ENHRY, CDR2 SYGVKD. The CDR3 runs 14 residues. The CDR3 spells CAISASGSSYEQYF.

The genes are TRBV28 and TRBJ2-7; TCRdb proposes TRBD2, but this gene call is untestable without DNA. The CDR3 is 14 amino acids. CDR1 MDHEN and CDR2 SYDVKM come from the germline V gene. This chain's CDR3 is CASSMGLAAYEQYF. Full variable domain (remainder filled in from reference TRBV28 and TRBJ2-7): DVKVTQSSRYLVKRTGEKVFLECVQDMDHENMFWYRQDPGLGLRLIYFSYDVKMKEKGDIPEGYSVSREKKERFSLILESASTNQTSMYLCASSMGLAAYEQYFGPGTRLTVT.